The source of this TCR beta chain is a study of molecular identifiers for immune sequencing clone quantification. Study-wide points: Should identical TCR molecules share a barcode, the sizes of highly expanded clones could be underestimated.

The germline CDR1 and CDR2 sequences are MNHEY and SVGAGI. Between the trimmed V and J ends, which lost 4 bases and 5 bases, there was a span of 6 bases. CDR3 length: 11 amino acids. Each CDR3 protein is one row after TCRdb ran MiXCR on the PCR reads. The sample comprises approximately 100,000 distinct CDR3 sequences, 36% of which are singletons, and 4% to 4.5% rests with the top ten. This clonotype is termed medium-sized. Its specificity is not known. The sequencing input was naive CD8+ T cells from blood, with Jurkat cell RNA spiked in. The subset: FACS-sorted CD8+CD4-CCR7+CD45RA+ naive T cells. The source of this sequence is a human donor in good health. Some libraries in this study had Jurkat cell RNA spiked in. This rearrangement joins TRBV6-5 to TRBJ2-7; D is uncertain. The CDR3 sequence: CASSFRDEQYF. The DNA of the CDR3 is TGTGCCAGCAGTTTCCGTGACGAGCAGTACTTC.